This entry features one T cell receptor (beta chain) sequence. What it recognizes is unknown. The data originate from a study of cytomegalovirus exposure and HLA in healthy donors. The PCR ran on 60 Vbeta and 13 Jbeta primers. The method was immunoSEQ multiplex PCR; TCRdb's version includes in-frame clones alone and lacks a portion of them. The data contain about 180,000 clones, 70% to 80% of them singletons. The study, taken as a whole, reports: Both high specificity and high sensitivity reportedly marked the classifier's diagnosis of cytomegalovirus status. An assumption of roughly uniform sequencing depth across donors underlay the presence/absence analyses.

CDR1 is LGHNA, CDR2 YSLEER, per germline. The CDR3 is 15 residues long. Trimming took 4 bases from V and 3 from J; bases not matched to a gene: 4. The chain links TRBV4-3 to TRBJ2-3; 10 positions agree with TRBD2. Sequenced input: PBMCs. The clonotype was recovered from a woman between 40 and 50 years old in good health and CMV-seronegative. The CDR3 here is CASSPTAGGTDTQYF. The CDR3 bases are TGCGCCAGCAGCCCCACAGCGGGAGGGACAGATACGCAGTATTTT.